Shown below are 24 T cell receptor beta chains from a single sample sequenced in a study of blood T cell repertoires in COVID-19. Clones were sequenced by immunoSEQ multiplex PCR, and TCRdb holds only the in-frame ones, with some missing. The table includes over 15,000 clones, around 82% detected once. The sample taken for sequencing was peripheral blood. The receptors shown here come from a man between 40 and 49 years old with active or convalescent COVID-19.

The V call is TRBV30, the J call TRBJ2-7; 11 nucleotides match TRBD1. Germline assignment: CDR1 GTSNPN and CDR2 SVGIG (reference sequence). The ends lost 3 bases at V and 7 bases at J; junction bases unmatched: 8. The CDR3 extends over 14 amino acids. The CDR3 region has the DNA TGTGCCTGGAGCGGGACAGGGGGATGGGAGGAGCAGTACTTC. Translation: CAWSGTGGWEEQYF.

The V and J genes are TRBV14 and TRBJ1-1; D is perhaps TRBD1 (6 bases). The CDR3 loop spans 15 amino acids. CDR1 SGHDN and CDR2 FVKESK come from the germline V gene. The V end lost 4 bases, the J end lost 2 bases, and 14 bases lay between the germline ends. The DNA for the CDR3 is TGTGCCAGCAGCCCCCTACAGGGTAGAAACACTGAAGCTTTCTTT. Translated, it gives CASSPLQGRNTEAFF.

This chain joins TRBV6-5 and TRBJ1-1; D might be TRBD1 (5 bases). V lost 0 bases and J 2 bases, leaving 13 bases between the germline ends. Germline lookup yields CDR1 MNHEY and CDR2 SVGAGI. This CDR3 region has 16 residues. The CDR3 DNA reads TGTGCCAGCAGTTACTCTTCCTGGACACTTAACACTGAAGCTTTCTTT. This sequence encodes CASSYSSWTLNTEAFF.

The chain combines TRBV4-3 with TRBJ2-3; 8 nucleotides line up with TRBD2. CDR1 is LGHNA, CDR2 YSLEER, per germline. Trimming cost V 0 bases and J 4 bases; bases outside gene matches: 6. The CDR3 runs 16 residues. The CDR3 loop is CASSQDPGGGPDTQYF. The CDR3 DNA reads as TGCGCCAGCAGCCAAGATCCGGGGGGGGGTCCAGATACGCAGTATTTT.

V gene TRBV29-1 combines with J gene TRBJ2-6, with 10 bases lining up with TRBD2. This CDR3 comprises 14 residues. V was clipped by 6 bases and J by 2 bases; unmatched bases: 1. From germline, CDR1 is SQVTM and CDR2 ANQGSEA. The CDR3 nucleotides read TGCAGCGTGCTAGCGGGGGCTGGGGCCAACGTCCTGACTTTC. Translated: CSVLAGAGANVLTF.

The chain couples TRBV5-1 to TRBJ2-2; TRBD1 aligns across 11 bases. CDR1 SGHRS and CDR2 YFSETQ come from the germline V gene. The V gene end was trimmed by 4 bases and the J gene end by 4 bases; junction bases not matched to a gene: 9. The CDR3 runs to 17 residues. CDR3 in amino acids: CASSTSPGQGGTGELFF. The DNA of the CDR3 is TGCGCCAGCAGCACTAGCCCGGGACAGGGGGGCACCGGGGAGCTGTTTTTT. The full variable domain, its missing parts supplied by reference TRBV5-1 and TRBJ2-2, is KAGVTQTPRYLIKTRGQQVTLSCSPISGHRSVSWYQQTPGQGLQFLFEYFSETQRNKGNFPGRFSGRQFSNSRSEMNVSTLELGDSALYLCASSTSPGQGGTGELFFGEGSRLTVL.

This chain links TRBV3-1 (or the pseudogene TRBV3-2) with TRBJ2-5, with D uncertain. CDR1 and CDR2 from the germline V gene are LGHDT and YNNKEL (reference sequence). The germline V and J ends were trimmed by 2 bases and 5 bases, with 3 bases remaining between them. The CDR3 length is 11 residues. CDR3: CASSQLETQYF. The CDR3 DNA sequence: TGTGCCAGCAGCCAACTGGAGACCCAGTACTTC.

The rearrangement uses TRBV4-1 and TRBJ2-7, with 10 bases identical to TRBD1. Germline V gene data show CDR1 as MGHRA and CDR2 as YSYEKL. The trim removed 3 bases at V and 2 bases at J, leaving 7 bases unmatched. CDR3 length equals 16 residues. The CDR3 coding sequence is TGCGCCAGCAGCCAGGGCCCGGGACAGGGGACCTACGAGCAGTACTTC. Its translation: CASSQGPGQGTYEQYF.

This clone was detected only once. The DNA of the CDR3 is TGTGCCAGCAGTTTCACTGTCGGGTATGGCTACACCTTC. It translates to CASSFTVGYGYTF. The chain joins TRBV12-3 or TRBV12-4 to TRBJ1-2; D gene uncertain. The ends were cut back, 3 bases at V and 5 bases at J, with 10 bases in the middle. CDR3 length: 13 amino acids.

The gene calls are TRBV30 and TRBJ1-3; D is possibly TRBD1 (6 bases). CDR3 length: 15 residues. Germline V gene sequence: CDR1 GTSNPN, CDR2 SVGIG (reference sequence). Trimming left V 1 base short and J 7 bases short, with 17 bases between. DNA for the CDR3: TGTGCCTGGAGTGCCCGGAGGGGGGGAGCCAACACCATATATTTT. Protein: CAWSARRGGANTIYF.

The rearrangement uses TRBV2 and TRBJ2-5, with TRBD2 matching over 9 bases. Germline CDR1 reads SNHLY; CDR2 reads FYNNEI. The CDR3 is made up of 16 amino acids. V trimming: 6 bases; J trimming: 1 base; junction bases outside the gene matches: 9. CDR3 loop: CASRPLAGLSQETQYF. The CDR3 bases are TGTGCCAGCAGGCCTCTAGCGGGGCTCAGCCAAGAGACCCAGTACTTC.

This chain links TRBV5-4 with TRBJ1-6; D is perhaps TRBD1 (6 bases). V lost 0 bases and J lost 7, with 14 bases in between. The CDR3 sequence is 16 residues long. The germline gives CDR1 SGHNT, CDR2 YYREEE (reference sequence). The chain's CDR3 is CASSLVTGHTNSPLHF. CDR3 sequence (DNA): TGTGCCAGCAGCTTGGTCACGGGACATACGAATTCACCCCTCCACTTT.

This clone was found a few times. CDR3 residues: CASSYHPLTGGELDTQYF. In DNA form, the CDR3 reads TGTGCCAGCAGCTACCACCCTCTAACGGGGGGGGAGTTAGATACGCAGTATTTT. This rearrangement joins TRBV4-2 to TRBJ2-3, with 8 bases that match TRBD2. V was pared by 5 bases and J by 5 bases, with 18 bases of the junction left unmatched. The CDR3 is 18 residues long. Germline CDR1 reads LGHNA; CDR2 reads YNFKEQ.

The chain has TRBV2 and TRBJ1-6; D is uncertain. Trimming took 5 bases from V and 5 from J, leaving 13 bases between them. The CDR3 spans 15 residues. Germline-derived CDR1 and CDR2 are SNHLY and FYNNEI. The CDR3 DNA reads as TGTGCCAGCAGTCCCCGGGAAGGAGATAATTCACCCCTCCACTTT. It specifies CASSPREGDNSPLHF. Full variable domain (rest looked up from reference TRBV2 and TRBJ1-6): EPEVTQTPSHQVTQMGQEVILRCVPISNHLYFYWYRQILGQKVEFLVSFYNNEISEKSEIFDDQFSVERPDGSNFTLKIRSTKLEDSAMYFCASSPREGDNSPLHFGNGTRLTVT.

V and J are TRBV7-6 and TRBJ2-2; 13 bases fit TRBD2. The V gene's germline CDR1 is SGHVS and CDR2 FNYEAQ. The V and J ends lost 5 bases and 5 bases, in that order; junction bases with no gene match: 8. The CDR3 has 17 amino acids. The CDR3 protein is CASSPQTSGGLTGELFF. As DNA, the CDR3 is TGTGCCAGCAGCCCCCAGACTAGCGGGGGGCTTACCGGGGAGCTGTTTTTT.

The chain recombines TRBV28 with TRBJ2-1; 11 positions match TRBD2. Per the germline V gene, CDR1 is MDHEN and CDR2 is SYDVKM. The ends lost 11 bases at V and 4 bases at J; junction bases unmatched: 4. The CDR3 runs to 13 residues. Written as DNA, the CDR3 is TGTGCCGGTAGCGGGGGGGGATACAATGAGCAGTTCTTC. It yields the protein CAGSGGGYNEQFF.

This clone was counted once. The chain joins TRBV7-9 to TRBJ1-4; no clear D gene. CDR3 size: 15 residues. Germline lookup yields CDR1 SEHNR and CDR2 FQNEAQ (reference sequence). V was pared by 5 bases and J by 4 bases, with 14 bases between. CDR3 sequence (DNA): TGTGCCAGCAGCCCCTGGACGGCGGGTAATGAAAAACTGTTTTTT. This gives the protein CASSPWTAGNEKLFF.

This rearrangement joins TRBV7-9 to TRBJ1-2, with TRBD1 matching over 10 bases. J was trimmed by 1 base and V by 6 bases; bases with no gene match: 5. Germline V gene data show CDR1 as SEHNR and CDR2 as FQNEAQ (reference sequence). The CDR3 totals 15 residues. The CDR3 bases are TGTGCCAGCAGGTCCGGGACAGGGGTTAACTATGGCTACACCTTC. Translation gives CASRSGTGVNYGYTF.

This clone was observed a single time. V is TRBV7-9 and J is TRBJ2-7; D is perhaps TRBD1 (5 bases). The CDR3 loop spans 15 amino acids. Germline V gene sequence: CDR1 SEHNR, CDR2 FQNEAQ (reference sequence). The V end lost 8 bases, the J end lost 1 base, and 18 bases lay between the germline ends. The CDR3 loop reads CASRNEGRASYEQYF. Here the CDR3 DNA reads TGTGCCAGCCGCAACGAAGGCAGGGCTTCCTACGAGCAGTACTTC.

The chain links TRBV2 to TRBJ1-2; D gene ambiguous. Germline CDR1 SNHLY, CDR2 FYNNEI. Trimming removed 5 bases from V and 0 bases from J, with 10 bases in between. The CDR3 is 14 residues long. The CDR3 loop reads CASSLQGANYGYTF. The CDR3 region has the DNA TGTGCCAGCAGTCTACAAGGAGCTAACTATGGCTACACCTTC. The variable domain in full, completed from reference TRBV2 and TRBJ1-2, reads EPEVTQTPSHQVTQMGQEVILRCVPISNHLYFYWYRQILGQKVEFLVSFYNNEISEKSEIFDDQFSVERPDGSNFTLKIRSTKLEDSAMYFCASSLQGANYGYTFGSGTRLTVV.

This clone was detected a few times. The chain uses TRBV7-9 and TRBJ2-7, with D hard to call. This CDR3 has 11 residues. Germline assignment: CDR1 SEHNR and CDR2 FQNEAQ (reference sequence). Trimming stripped 5 bases from V and 3 bases from J, with 5 bases between. The CDR3 sequence is CASSNGYEQYF. For the CDR3, the DNA is TGTGCCAGCAGCAACGGCTACGAGCAGTACTTC. Full variable domain (outside the CDR3, taken from reference TRBV7-9 and TRBJ2-7): DTGVSQNPRHKITKRGQNVTFRCDPISEHNRLYWYRQTLGQGPEFLTYFQNEAQLEKSRLLSDRFSAERPKGSFSTLEIQRTEQGDSAMYLCASSNGYEQYFGPGTRLTVT.

This clone showed up just a few times. The gene calls are TRBV2 and TRBJ2-7, with 8 bases identical to TRBD1. The CDR3 has 15 residues. Trimming at V came to 4 bases and at J to 0 bases, leaving 5 bases not matched to a gene. Germline assignment: CDR1 SNHLY and CDR2 FYNNEI. DNA for the CDR3: TGTGCCAGCAGTGGGGGACAGGTTCCCTCCTACGAGCAGTACTTC. Amino acid sequence: CASSGGQVPSYEQYF.

The chain couples TRBV7-9 to TRBJ2-1; D might be TRBD1 (5 bases). Trimming pared 5 bases from V and 6 bases from J, leaving 8 bases between. CDR1 and CDR2 from the germline V gene are SEHNR and FQNEAQ (reference sequence). The CDR3 runs to 12 residues. CDR3 nucleotides: TGTGCCAGCAGCCGTACAGGCAATGAGCAGTTCTTC. This encodes CASSRTGNEQFF. Combining the CDR3 with reference TRBV7-9 and TRBJ2-1 gives the whole variable domain DTGVSQNPRHKITKRGQNVTFRCDPISEHNRLYWYRQTLGQGPEFLTYFQNEAQLEKSRLLSDRFSAERPKGSFSTLEIQRTEQGDSAMYLCASSRTGNEQFFGPGTRLTVL.

This chain links TRBV2 with TRBJ2-7; 10 bases are shared with TRBD1. The CDR3 totals 15 residues. Germline assignment: CDR1 SNHLY and CDR2 FYNNEI. The V gene end was trimmed by 2 bases and the J gene end by 1 base; junction bases not matched to a gene: 2. The CDR3: CASSETGQGSYEQYF. CDR3 in DNA: TGTGCCAGCAGTGAAACGGGACAGGGGTCCTACGAGCAGTACTTC.